This TCR beta chain appears in the sequencing data of a study of T-cell reconstitution after alpha-beta-depleted transplantation in children. Note on this clonotype: Its target is not known.

The CDR3 totals 14 residues. Trimming removed 2 bases at V and 0 bases at J, with 11 bases between. Germline values: CDR1 GTSNPN, CDR2 SVGIG (reference sequence). Overall study results and limits: Reports say that about two months after transplant, the alpha-beta T cells came out of several hundred graft clones that had expanded. The main origin of T-cell counts and diversity one year after transplant was newly produced T cells. Several patients had high TCRbeta diversity at day 60; it came from surviving recipient T cells and thymic progenitors.

The TCRbeta library was prepared with unique molecular identifiers. One entry per CDR3 protein results from TCRdb running MiXCR on the PCR reads. The sample gives about 830,000 distinct CDR3 sequences, about 15% of which show up once; roughly 5% is in the top ten. The chain couples TRBV30 to TRBJ2-7; D is unclear. The source of this sequence is a male patient younger than 18 who had a stem cell transplant for acute lymphoblastic leukemia, so the T cells may come from the graft donor. Sequencing was performed on PBMCs, mostly from graft donor cells, taken 360 days after TCRalphabeta/CD19-depleted stem cell transplant. DNA for the CDR3: TGTGCCTGGAGTAGCTCGTGGTACTCCTACGAGCAGTACTTC. Its protein is CAWSSSWYSYEQYF.